These T cell receptor beta chains were read from a single sample in a study of cytomegalovirus exposure and HLA in healthy donors. Here immunoSEQ multiplex PCR was the method, and the copy in TCRdb shows in-frame clones only, minus some. The sample shows around 200,000 clones, roughly 79% of them seen only once. The specimen sequenced was PBMCs. These receptor sequences come from a man aged 18 to 29 in good health and CMV-seronegative. Each CDR3 is given with its conserved first and last residue. D genes are given only for firm matches. For some rows the clone size is stated as once, few or many, or as a class when expanded; others skip it.

D	V	J	size	CDR3	DNA
.	TRBV5-6	TRBJ2-2	.	CASSGKTSYTGELFF	TGTGCCAGCAGCGGCAAGACTAGTTACACCGGGGAGCTGTTTTTT
.	TRBV7-2	TRBJ1-5	.	CASTVLGDTQPQHF	TGTGCCAGCACCGTACTCGGGGACACTCAGCCCCAGCATTTT
TRBD1	TRBV19	TRBJ2-7	.	CASSRDRGRNEQYF	TGTGCCAGTAGTAGGGACAGGGGGCGAAACGAGCAGTACTTC
.	TRBV2	TRBJ1-5	.	CASSGSQGGNQPQHF	TGTGCCAGCAGTGGCTCCCAGGGTGGCAATCAGCCCCAGCATTTT
.	TRBV6-5	TRBJ2-7	.	CASAGTPSYEQYF	TGTGCCAGTGCCGGGACTCCCTCCTACGAGCAGTACTTC
.	TRBV6-5	TRBJ1-5	.	CASSYSGDGNQPQHF	TGTGCCAGCAGTTACTCAGGGGATGGCAATCAGCCCCAGCATTTT
TRBD2	TRBV19	TRBJ2-1	.	CASALADSYNEQFF	TGTGCCAGTGCCCTAGCGGACTCCTACAATGAGCAGTTCTTC
.	TRBV7-9	TRBJ1-1	once	CSSSFSLGRGGNTEAFF	TGTTCCAGCAGTTTCTCGTTAGGGCGTGGAGGGAACACTGAAGCTTTCTTT
TRBD1	TRBV6-6	TRBJ2-7	few	CASSYWTGDEQYF	TGTGCCAGCAGTTACTGGACAGGGGACGAGCAGTACTTC
TRBD2	TRBV28	TRBJ2-1	few	CASSLTSGRHEQFF	TGTGCCAGCAGTCTGACTAGCGGGAGACATGAGCAGTTCTTC
.	TRBV5-1	TRBJ2-3	.	CASSLVSTGSTDTQYF	TGCGCCAGCAGCTTGGTGAGCACAGGGAGCACAGATACGCAGTATTTT
TRBD1	TRBV13	TRBJ2-7	.	CASSSRGTGEDEQYF	TGTGCCAGCAGCTCTCGTGGGACAGGGGAAGACGAGCAGTACTTC
.	TRBV7-9	TRBJ1-1	.	CSSSSDSGGYYTEAFF	TGTTCCAGCAGCTCCGACAGTGGTGGGTACTATACTGAAGCTTTCTTT
.	TRBV6-6	TRBJ1-1	.	CASRPGISPKKAFF	TGTGCCAGCCGGCCCGGGATATCCCCGAAGAAAGCTTTCTTT
TRBD1	TRBV7-2	TRBJ2-2	.	CASSFAQGYPGELFF	TGTGCCAGCAGCTTTGCACAGGGGTATCCCGGGGAGCTGTTTTTT
.	TRBV6-6	TRBJ2-5	.	CASTGVGKGQETQYF	TGTGCCAGCACCGGGGTGGGAAAGGGCCAAGAGACCCAGTACTTC
TRBD1	TRBV4-1	TRBJ1-2	.	CASSQDKWTGVPYGYTF	TGCGCCAGCAGCCAAGATAAATGGACAGGGGTTCCCTATGGCTACACCTTC